This T cell receptor beta chain is drawn from a study of blood T cells in healthy people across ages (dated by TCRdb to between 2014 and 2017). Regarding the study in general: In model experiments, roughly one uniquely barcoded TCR beta cDNA molecule per two T cells was captured by template switching. To avoid experimental bias, donors of different ages were randomly spread across the sequencing lanes. Donors were grouped into four age groups: young (average roughly 17 years), middle-aged (about 38), aged (about 60) and long-lived (roughly 80). The study measured age-related changes in TCR beta repertoire diversity using deep sequencing normalized with unique cDNA molecular identifiers. The study analyzed two additional independent replicas of 1 million unique cDNA reads from the same blood draw for two donors, one aged 18 to 29 and one aged 80 or older. What the work shows at the level of the full study, not this receptor alone: Compared with the aged group, more naive CD4+ T cells, fewer expanded clones and increased TCR diversity were shown by the long-lived group, suggesting age selection. Because the CMV infection status of the donors was unknown, age-related changes in expanded clonotypes may potentially have been confounded. Estimates of total diversity based on one million sequenced T cells were regarded as lower bounds and as underestimates. Observed TCR beta diversity per million T cells fell roughly linearly with age, and a significant reduction was already apparent by age about 38. Conclusive comparison of naive and antigen-experienced compartments was prevented by the profiling of bulk unsorted PBMCs. Observed TCR beta diversity correlated strongly with the percentage of naive T cells measured by flow cytometry.

This clonotype has just a few counts. This clone's antigen is unknown. No base quality values were provided; no much bigger clone lies one nucleotide off. To prepare the library, 5' RACE was applied. A second PCR of roughly 7 to 11 cycles was performed with a sample-barcoded 5' primer and a J-beta primer mix. Each TCR beta cDNA molecule received a unique molecular identifier from a template-switch 5' adaptor carrying 12 random nucleotides. Each sample yielded at least 3 million CDR3-containing paired-end reads. First-strand cDNA was synthesized from all RNA with the Mint cDNA synthesis kit, primed by a TRBC-specific oligonucleotide. Following uracil-DNA glycosylase treatment, all cDNA underwent a first 18-cycle PCR with the universal primers M1SS and BC2_uni_R. The paper's data handling went like this. For normalization, 1 million high-quality reads, each with a distinct molecular identifier, were randomly selected from each sample. Reads with shared molecular identifiers were discarded instead of being binned into consensus sequences. MiTCR, run with a Q25 quality threshold and the strictest error-elimination algorithm, handled CDR3 identification, clonotype clustering and error correction. A nonparametric unseen species model with Euler transformation was used to estimate a lower bound on total TCR beta diversity. TCRdb redid the processing of the public reads, applying fastp at Q25 and MiXCR, and retained in-frame beta chains. All rows with the same CDR3 protein become a single entry with the most common DNA and genes. In this record, the V and J calls reflect TCRdb's handling and not the investigators' own analysis. This sample holds roughly 1.9 million distinct CDR3 sequences; approximately 39% were observed only once. The ten largest account for under 30% of the sample.

The CDR3 runs 15 amino acids, cysteine and phenylalanine included. Only the CDR3 region is kept as DNA, spanning 45 bases read in frame from base 1. Trimming leaves V shorter by 1 base and J shorter by 5 bases, with the junction holding 1 base beyond the gene matches. According to the germline V gene, CDR1 reads LGHNA and CDR2 reads YSLEER. The donors were roughly 40 Caucasian individuals from Russia, aged roughly 6 to 100 years, who were systemically healthy. Each donor gave roughly 9.5 milliliters of peripheral blood, collected into EDTA-treated Vacutainer tubes. Ficoll-Paque density-gradient centrifugation was used to isolate PBMCs, with at least 6.5 million obtained per sample. Total RNA was extracted from PBMCs with Trizol reagent, with at least 6 micrograms obtained per sample. The percentages of naive CD45RAhigh/CD27high T cells were determined by flow cytometry on a PBMC aliquot from every donor.

The rearranged segments are TRBV4-3 and TRBJ2-3, with 12 bases in between that match TRBD1. The receptor was derived from a human donor in good health. Specimen: blood. The CDR3 corresponds to CASSQGDRGQDTQYF. The nucleotide sequence reads TGCGCCAGCAGCCAAGGGGACAGGGGGCAAGATACGCAGTATTTT.